Below are 24 T cell receptor beta chains sequenced from a single sample in a study of post-analysis software for immune sequencing data. The TCR beta cDNA libraries contained unique molecular identifiers. TCRdb re-called the PCR reads with MiXCR, one entry per CDR3 protein. Among about 400,000 distinct CDR3 sequences listed, less than 40% were seen once. Their target antigens are unknown. The study's findings and limits: Higher frequency in patients than in controls was seen for about five TRBV segments, with TRBV5-6, TRBV5-1 and TRBV20-1 among them.

Sequencing input: blood. The receptors were sampled from a girl between 5 and 17 years old with multiple sclerosis.

V gene TRBV6-2 or TRBV6-3 combines with J gene TRBJ2-5; 8 bases map to TRBD1. CDR1 and CDR2 from the germline V gene are MNHEY and SVGEGT. Trimming took 11 bases from V and 5 from J; bases not matched to a gene: 25. The CDR3 sequence is 18 residues long. The CDR3 nucleotides read TGTGCCGGCCATCAGAGGCCAGGGACAGGCCCGAACCTTGAGACCCAGTACTTC. It is translated as CAGHQRPGTGPNLETQYF.

This clonotype has more than one count but fewer than ten. The rearrangement joins TRBV3-1 to TRBJ2-7; D ambiguous. Trimming removed 1 base at V and 3 bases at J, with 13 bases between. Germline values: CDR1 LGHDT, CDR2 YNNKEL (reference sequence). This CDR3 spans 15 amino acids. DNA of the CDR3: TGTGCCAGCAGCCAAGGAGATTCATCCCTCTACGAGCAGTACTTC. Translated, it gives CASSQGDSSLYEQYF.

In regard to this clonotype: One end of the junction fails to match germline, which may point to a read error. This chain joins TRBV7-6 and TRBJ1-1, with D hard to call. CDR1 is SGHVS, CDR2 FNYEAQ, per germline. This CDR3 comprises 15 residues. The CDR3: CASTLRLGVGTEAFF. The DNA of the CDR3 is TGTGCCAGCACCTTAAGGCTGGGCGTTGGCACTGAAGCTTTCTTT.

The chain is built from TRBV4-1 and TRBJ2-2; weak D call: TRBD2 (6 bases). Looked up from germline, CDR1 is MGHRA and CDR2 is YSYEKL. V gave up 3 bases and J gave up 6 bases, with 11 bases separating them. The CDR3 consists of 14 residues. The CDR3 coding sequence is TGCGCCAGCAGCCAGGAAGGGACTGCCGGGGAGCTGTTTTTT. Its translation is CASSQEGTAGELFF.

V and J are TRBV19 and TRBJ2-2; 9 positions match TRBD1. Germline CDR1 reads LNHDA; CDR2 reads SQIVND (reference sequence). The CDR3 extends over 17 amino acids. V lost 5 bases and J lost 5; bases outside the gene matches: 12. CDR3: CASSDQQGTGLTGELFF. As DNA, the CDR3 is TGTGCCAGTAGTGACCAACAGGGGACAGGGTTAACCGGGGAGCTGTTTTTT.

Only a few counts were recorded for this clonotype. This chain uses TRBV12-3 or TRBV12-4 with TRBJ2-7; tentative D call: TRBD1 (6 bases). The DNA end lines up better with TRBJ2-5; the J call may be wrong. This CDR3 spans 12 amino acids. The CDR3 coding sequence is TGTGCCAGCAGTTCCTCACAGGGGACCCAGTACTTC. It yields the protein CASSSSQGTQYF.

J is TRBJ2-4 and V is TRBV5-1; D remains ambiguous. Germline-derived CDR1 and CDR2 are SGHRS and YFSETQ. CDR3 size: 14 residues. V lost 7 bases and J 8 bases, leaving 19 bases between the germline ends. The CDR3 region is CASSPRQGGDIQYF. The DNA for the CDR3 is TGCGCCAGCTCCCCCCGGCAAGGTGGGGACATTCAGTACTTC.

This clonotype was found a few times. The rearrangement joins TRBV7-9 to TRBJ2-3; D gene ambiguous. The CDR3 runs 16 residues. Germline V gene sequence: CDR1 SEHNR, CDR2 FQNEAQ (reference sequence). The germline V and J ends were trimmed by 6 bases and 1 base, with 17 bases remaining between them. CDR3 nucleotides: TGTGCCAGCAGTCCAGCGAAGGATACTGGCACAGATACGCAGTATTTT. Translating gives CASSPAKDTGTDTQYF.

On this clonotype itself: One end of the junction is discordant with germline, which a read error may explain. CDR3 bases: TGTGCCGGCAGCTTACAGCGGGGGGCCCCCACAGGTACGCAGTATTTT. Protein: CAGSLQRGAPTGTQYF. This chain links TRBV7-2 with TRBJ2-3, with 9 bases fitting TRBD2. This CDR3 is 16 amino acids long. Germline lookup yields CDR1 SGHTA and CDR2 FQGNSA.

The chain carries TRBV20-1 and TRBJ2-1; TRBD1 might be the D (6 bases). With 5 bases removed from V and 1 base from J, the gap between germline ends came to 15 bases. Germline values: CDR1 DFQATT, CDR2 SNEGSKA (reference sequence). The CDR3 is 15 amino acids. The chain's CDR3 is CSAFHGTLSYNEQFF. In DNA, the CDR3 is TGCAGTGCTTTCCACGGGACACTTTCCTACAATGAGCAGTTCTTC.

This clonotype was picked up a small number of times. The chain uses TRBV7-2 and TRBJ2-5; 7 bases are a match to TRBD1. The CDR3 is made up of 14 amino acids. V lost 5 bases and J lost 3; bases outside the gene matches: 6. Germline lookup yields CDR1 SGHTA and CDR2 FQGNSA. For the CDR3, the DNA is TGTGCCAGCAGCCCGGGACAGCTAAAAGAGACCCAGTACTTC. Residues: CASSPGQLKETQYF. The full variable domain, rest sourced from reference TRBV7-2 and TRBJ2-5, is GAGVSQSPSNKVTEKGKDVELRCDPISGHTALYWYRQSLGQGLEFLIYFQGNSAPDKSGLPSDRFSAERTGGSVSTLTIQRTQQEDSAVYLCASSPGQLKETQYFGPGTRLLVL.

This chain links TRBV6-2 or TRBV6-3 with TRBJ2-7; the match to TRBD2 covers 11 bases. Matching the DNA end better, TRBJ2-5 makes the J call doubtful. The germline V gene has CDR1 MNHEY and CDR2 SVGEGT. CDR3 length: 16 amino acids. Here the CDR3 reads CASSYSSGGAEETQYF. For the CDR3, the DNA is TGTGCCAGCAGTTACTCTAGCGGGGGGGCCGAAGAGACCCAGTACTTC.

Only a few counts were recorded for this clonotype. CDR3 protein: CASSQDYGYGDQPQHF. CDR3 DNA: TGTGCCAGCAGCCAAGATTACGGATACGGCGATCAGCCCCAGCATTTT. J is TRBJ1-5 and V is TRBV3-1; D not resolved. The CDR3 contains 16 residues. The germline CDR1 and CDR2 sequences are LGHDT and YNNKEL (reference sequence). V dropped 0 bases and J dropped 5 bases, with 14 bases sitting between them. Based on the CDR3 plus reference TRBV3-1 and TRBJ1-5, the full variable domain is DTAVSQTPKYLVTQMGNDKSIKCEQNLGHDTMYWYKQDSKKFLKIMFSYNNKELIINETVPNRFSPKSPDKAHLNLHINSLELGDSAVYFCASSQDYGYGDQPQHFGDGTRLSIL.

The table lists this clonotype with a few counts. This chain links TRBV12-3 or TRBV12-4 with TRBJ2-2; D unclear. V was shortened by 4 bases and J by 0 bases, with 0 bases between the two germline ends. This CDR3 region has 12 residues. CDR3 amino acids: CASSSNTGELFF. Here the CDR3 DNA reads TGTGCCAGCAGTTCGAACACCGGGGAGCTGTTTTTT.

This rearrangement joins TRBV3-1 to TRBJ1-5; D not resolved. V was pared by 2 bases and J by 0 bases, with 5 bases between. Per the germline V gene, CDR1 is LGHDT and CDR2 is YNNKEL (reference sequence). There are 14 residues in the CDR3. The CDR3 nucleotides are TGTGCCAGCAGCCAACGACATAGCAATCAGCCCCAGCATTTT. Its protein product is CASSQRHSNQPQHF.

The chain's CDR3 is CASSHGAGYQPQHF. In DNA, the CDR3 is TGTGCCAGCAGCCACGGGGCAGGTTACCAGCCCCAGCATTTT. This chain connects TRBV3-1 to TRBJ1-5, with D possibly TRBD1 on 5 matching bases. The CDR3 length is 14 residues. Germline-derived CDR1 and CDR2 are LGHDT and YNNKEL (reference sequence). V was shortened by 3 bases and J by 7 bases, with 13 bases between the two germline ends.

V is TRBV28 and J is TRBJ2-7; 8 bases are shared with TRBD1. The CDR3 is made up of 15 amino acids. Germline V CDR1 and CDR2: MDHEN, SYDVKM. J lost 4 bases, V lost 5 bases, and 10 bases had no gene match. The CDR3: CASSRRDRIKYEQYF. The CDR3 DNA sequence: TGTGCCAGCAGTCGTCGGGACAGGATAAAATACGAGCAGTACTTC.

This clonotype came up a few times. The rearrangement links TRBV9 to TRBJ1-4; tentative D call: TRBD1 (6 bases). In germline, CDR1 is SGDLS, CDR2 YYNGEE. V was trimmed by 0 bases and J by 0 bases, leaving 12 bases between them. The CDR3 is 17 amino acids. The CDR3 DNA sequence: TGTGCCAGCAGCGTAGGGACAGACCCTCCAACTAATGAAAAACTGTTTTTT. Its translation is CASSVGTDPPTNEKLFF.

This clonotype was detected only a few times. The rearrangement joins TRBV6-5 to TRBJ2-5; either TRBD1 or TRBD2 may fit D (5 bases each). Trimming removed 2 bases at V and 3 bases at J, with 10 bases between. There are 14 residues in the CDR3. Per the germline V gene, CDR1 is MNHEY and CDR2 is SVGAGI. The CDR3 sequence is CASSYIGTEETQYF. The CDR3 DNA is TGTGCCAGCAGTTACATTGGGACCGAAGAGACCCAGTACTTC.

The J gene is TRBJ2-5, the V gene TRBV12-3 or TRBV12-4, with D perhaps given as TRBD1 or TRBD2 (6 bases each). There are 15 residues in the CDR3. Trimming removed 3 bases at V and 4 bases at J, with 15 bases between. CDR3 nucleotide sequence: TGTGCCAGCAGTTTTTTCCGGGGGCGAGGAGAGACCCAGTACTTC. Its protein product is CASSFFRGRGETQYF.

The J gene is TRBJ2-5, the V gene TRBV5-1, with a tentative D call TRBD2 (6 bases). CDR1 is SGHRS, CDR2 YFSETQ, per germline. The CDR3 consists of 14 residues. The V end lost 3 bases, the J end lost 0 bases, and 9 bases lay between the germline ends. The CDR3 DNA is TGCGCCAGCAGCTGGGGACTGCACCAAGAGACCCAGTACTTC. Its translation: CASSWGLHQETQYF.

The J gene is TRBJ1-5, the V gene TRBV6-5; TRBD1 is a possible D gene (6 bases). The V end was cut by 2 bases, the J end by 0 bases, with 8 bases between. Germline CDR1 and CDR2: MNHEY and SVGAGI. CDR3 length: 15 residues. The CDR3 DNA follows: TGTGCCAGCAGTTACGGACAGTATAGCAATCAGCCCCAGCATTTT. Amino acid sequence: CASSYGQYSNQPQHF.

The rearrangement uses TRBV5-1 and TRBJ1-5; no clear D. The V end lost 0 bases, the J end lost 0 bases, and 4 bases lay between the germline ends. Germline V gives CDR1 SGHRS, CDR2 YFSETQ. This CDR3 is built from 14 residues. The CDR3 nucleotides read TGCGCCAGCAGCTTGGACCATAGCAATCAGCCCCAGCATTTT. Residues: CASSLDHSNQPQHF.

The rearrangement links TRBV9 to TRBJ2-1, with D possibly matching TRBD2 (5 bases). V was trimmed by 4 bases and J by 10 bases, leaving 15 bases between them. CDR3 length: 13 residues. CDR1 and CDR2 from the germline V gene are SGDLS and YYNGEE. The DNA of the CDR3 is TGTGCCAGCAGCCCAACCTGGGGAGCCGAGCAGTTCTTC. This sequence encodes CASSPTWGAEQFF.